Below, 9 T cell receptor beta chains from the same sample are listed, as sequenced in a study of T cell clonotyping in hematopoietic cell transplantation (dated by TCRdb to about 2021). Read against the paper, the sample's time point label means: recipient sample about 28 days before transplant, after cytoreduction. Receptors were amplified or captured by the immunoSEQ multiplex PCR assay. Imported from immuneACCESS, the table was reduced by TCRdb to in-frame sequences with V and J called. These copies leave out some clones; in studies compared against another copy, an unresolved V gene accounts for under half, and the cause of the remainder is not known. This sample gives roughly 40,000 clones in total; 85% of them show up just once. About 3% of the sample rests with the top ten. This specimen was peripheral blood mononuclear cells, taken before stem cell transplant. Receptors originate from a man between 60 and 75 years old with acute myeloid leukemia. Some clones in this sample may be carry-over from other donors' samples.

The chain combines TRBV7-8 with TRBJ1-2; 12 positions match TRBD1. The ends lost 4 bases at V and 2 bases at J; junction bases unmatched: 2. The CDR3 has 15 amino acids. Germline V gene data show CDR1 as SGHVS and CDR2 as FQNEAQ. The DNA for the CDR3 is TGTGCCAGCAGCTGGGGACAGGGGGCCAACTATGGCTACACCTTC. Its protein is CASSWGQGANYGYTF.

This chain uses TRBV15 with TRBJ2-1; maybe TRBD1 (6 bases). Trimming cost V 3 bases and J 5 bases, with 17 bases left between them. Germline V lookup: CDR1 LNHNV, CDR2 YYDKDF (reference sequence). The CDR3 loop spans 16 amino acids. The CDR3 here is CATSRGTSNTNNEQFF. The CDR3 DNA is TGTGCCACCAGCAGGGGGACATCGAATACTAACAATGAGCAGTTCTTC.

The chain is built from TRBV5-1 and TRBJ2-6; TRBD1 matches at 7 bases. Looked up from germline, CDR1 is SGHRS and CDR2 is YFSETQ. The CDR3 extends over 18 amino acids. J was trimmed by 0 bases and V by 2 bases; bases with no gene match: 8. CDR3 sequence reads: CASSLEMAGGSGANVLTF. The CDR3 coding sequence is TGCGCCAGCAGCTTAGAAATGGCAGGGGGCTCTGGGGCCAACGTCCTGACTTTC.

The gene calls are TRBV5-1 and TRBJ2-2; D remains unclear. Per the germline V gene, CDR1 is SGHRS and CDR2 is YFSETQ. V lost 1 base to trimming and J lost 3 bases, with 10 bases between them. This CDR3 spans 15 amino acids. The chain's CDR3 is CASSLSGWDTGELFF. The CDR3 coding sequence is TGCGCCAGCAGCTTGAGTGGATGGGACACCGGGGAGCTGTTTTTT.

The rearrangement links TRBV25-1 to TRBJ1-1; 8 nucleotides agree with TRBD1. V lost 6 bases and J lost 4; bases outside the gene matches: 7. In germline, CDR1 is MGHDK, CDR2 SYGVNS. CDR3 length: 14 residues. The CDR3 is CASRGPGGFTEAFF. Written as DNA, the CDR3 is TGTGCCAGCAGAGGTCCAGGGGGCTTCACTGAAGCTTTCTTT.

The rearrangement uses TRBV18 and TRBJ2-5; unclear D gene. The CDR3 is 12 amino acids. V was cut by 1 base and J by 1 base, with 1 base left in between. Looked up from germline, CDR1 is KGHSH and CDR2 is LQKENI. CDR3 sequence (DNA): TGTGCCAGCTCACCACTCCAAGAGACCCAGTACTTC. It is translated as CASSPLQETQYF.

The rearrangement joins TRBV5-6 to TRBJ2-6; 8 bases agree with TRBD1. This CDR3 is 15 amino acids long. Germline loops: CDR1 SGHDT, CDR2 YYEEEE. V lost 4 bases, J lost 6 bases, and 6 bases stayed unmatched. In DNA, the CDR3 is TGTGCCAGCAGCCCAGAGACAGGGGTGGCCAACGTCCTGACTTTC. Protein sequence: CASSPETGVANVLTF.

The chain uses TRBV4-2 and TRBJ1-2; a weak D match, TRBD1 (5 bases). Germline-derived CDR1 and CDR2 are LGHNA and YNFKEQ. Trimming pared 0 bases from V and 4 bases from J, leaving 12 bases between. This CDR3 comprises 15 residues. The CDR3 protein is CASSQDGSGTYGYTF. CDR3 DNA sequence: TGTGCCAGCAGCCAAGATGGCAGCGGGACCTATGGCTACACCTTC.

The rearrangement uses TRBV27 and TRBJ2-3; D remains ambiguous. Trimming pared 3 bases from V and 0 bases from J, leaving 10 bases between. Germline lookup yields CDR1 MNHEY and CDR2 SMNVEV (reference sequence). The length of the CDR3 is 15 residues. The chain's CDR3 is CASSFKRMSTDTQYF. CDR3 bases: TGTGCCAGCAGTTTCAAGCGAATGAGCACAGATACGCAGTATTTT.